This TCR beta chain emerged from a study of response to subunit inactivated influenza vaccine. With respect to this clonotype: Its specificity is unknown.

The germline gives CDR1 MNHEY, CDR2 SVGEGT. V lost 0 bases, J lost 8 bases, and 11 bases lay in between. The CDR3 has 14 amino acids. TCRdb re-called the RT-PCR reads with MiXCR, one entry per CDR3 protein. Of more than 500,000 distinct CDR3 sequences listed, roughly 12% are singletons. Whole-study findings and limits: Only a handful of new T cells, the authors suggested, are recruited with each seasonal influenza vaccination.

The sample also formed part of further work on T cells expressing NK-cell markers. That source reports: TCR beta cDNA was made by 5'RACE template switching with UMIs. Obtained from sorted CD3+CD56+NKG2C+, CD3+CD56+NKG2C- and CD3+CD56-NKG2C+ T cells were the TCR beta repertoires.

This TCR was sampled from a man aged 45 to 65 who received an inactivated influenza vaccine. The chain has TRBV6-2 or TRBV6-3 and TRBJ2-1; D call uncertain. This material consisted of PBMCs from blood, taken on the day of vaccination. The CDR3 DNA sequence: TGTGCCAGCAGTTACTCGCGAAATCTCGATGAGCAGTTCTTC. This gives the protein CASSYSRNLDEQFF.